This T cell receptor beta chain is drawn from a study of Tregs in tolerant kidney transplant recipients. This clone was seen a handful of times. The table came from immunoSEQ multiplex PCR; TCRdb's copy has only in-frame clones and leaves some out. The table records under 300,000 clones, 80% to 85% of them present only once. Unstimulated regulatory T cells (CD4+CD25+CD127-), CD4+CD25- non-regulatory cells, CD4 and CD8 cells were FACS-sorted from thawed PBMCs. Germline V gene data show CDR1 as SGHAT and CDR2 as FQNNGV. The CDR3 loop spans 11 amino acids. Trimming left V 5 bases short and J 5 bases short, with 6 bases between.

The source of this sequence is a human donor in good health. Sequencing input: CD4+ T cells from blood. The rearrangement links TRBV11-2 to TRBJ2-5; D is uncertain. For the CDR3, the DNA is TGTGCCAGCAGCCACGGGGAGACCCAGTACTTC. Translating gives CASSHGETQYF.